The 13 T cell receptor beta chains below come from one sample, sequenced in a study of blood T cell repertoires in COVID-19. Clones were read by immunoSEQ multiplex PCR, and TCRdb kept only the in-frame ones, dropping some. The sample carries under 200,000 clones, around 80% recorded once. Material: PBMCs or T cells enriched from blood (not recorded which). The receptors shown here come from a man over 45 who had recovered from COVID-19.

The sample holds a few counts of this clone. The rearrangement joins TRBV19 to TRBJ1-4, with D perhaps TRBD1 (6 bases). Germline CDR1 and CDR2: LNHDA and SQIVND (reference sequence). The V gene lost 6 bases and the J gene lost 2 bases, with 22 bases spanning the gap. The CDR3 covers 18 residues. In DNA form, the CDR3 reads TGTGCCAGTAGCCCAACAGGGCCGTCACTGGGGACTAATGAAAAACTGTTTTTT. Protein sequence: CASSPTGPSLGTNEKLFF.

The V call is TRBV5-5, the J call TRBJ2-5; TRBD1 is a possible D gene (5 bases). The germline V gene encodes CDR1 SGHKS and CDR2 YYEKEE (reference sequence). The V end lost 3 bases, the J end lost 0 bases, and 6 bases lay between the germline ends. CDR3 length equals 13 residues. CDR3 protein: CASSYRYQETQYF. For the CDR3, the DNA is TGTGCCAGCAGCTACAGGTACCAAGAGACCCAGTACTTC.

In DNA, the CDR3 is TGTGCCAGCAGCTTTACAGGGGGTGAGCAGTTCTTC. Protein sequence: CASSFTGGEQFF. This sequence joins TRBV5-8 and TRBJ2-1; 8 nucleotides match TRBD1. The CDR3 contains 12 residues. Germline-derived CDR1 and CDR2 are SGHTS and YDEGEE. J lost 9 bases, V lost 2 bases, and 1 base had no gene match.

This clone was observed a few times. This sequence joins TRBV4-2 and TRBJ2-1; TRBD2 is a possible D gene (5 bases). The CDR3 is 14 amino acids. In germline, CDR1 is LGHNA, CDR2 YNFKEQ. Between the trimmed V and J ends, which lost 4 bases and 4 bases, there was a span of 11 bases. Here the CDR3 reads CASSPAVTYNEQFF. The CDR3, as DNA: TGTGCCAGCAGCCCAGCGGTGACTTACAATGAGCAGTTCTTC.

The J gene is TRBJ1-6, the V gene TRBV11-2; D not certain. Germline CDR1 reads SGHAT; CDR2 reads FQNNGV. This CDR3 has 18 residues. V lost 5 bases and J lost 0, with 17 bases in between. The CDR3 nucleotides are TGTGCCAGCAGCGATATGACTGGAGGCCGCTCCTATAATTCACCCCTCCACTTT. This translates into CASSDMTGGRSYNSPLHF.

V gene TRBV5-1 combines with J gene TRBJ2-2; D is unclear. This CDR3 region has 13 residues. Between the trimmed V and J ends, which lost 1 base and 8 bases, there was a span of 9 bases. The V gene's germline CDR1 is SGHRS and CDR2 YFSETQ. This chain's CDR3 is CASSLTVSGELFF. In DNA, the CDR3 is TGCGCCAGCAGCTTGACAGTATCGGGGGAGCTGTTTTTT.

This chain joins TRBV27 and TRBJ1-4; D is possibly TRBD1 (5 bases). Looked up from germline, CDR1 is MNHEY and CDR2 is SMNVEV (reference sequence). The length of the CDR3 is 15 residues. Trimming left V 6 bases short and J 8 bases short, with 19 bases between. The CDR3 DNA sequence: TGTGCCAGCAGCCCGAACAGGCCTGTAAGAGAAAAACTGTTTTTT. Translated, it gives CASSPNRPVREKLFF. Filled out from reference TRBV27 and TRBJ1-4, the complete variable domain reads EAQVTQNPRYLITVTGKKLTVTCSQNMNHEYMSWYRQDPGLGLRQIYYSMNVEVTDKGDVPEGYKVSRKEKRNFPLILESPSPNQTSLYFCASSPNRPVREKLFFGSGTQLSVL.

Written as DNA, the CDR3 is TGTGCCAGTACTGCGGGAGAGACCCAGTACTTC. Its protein is CASTAGETQYF. The J gene is TRBJ2-5, the V gene TRBV3-1 (or the pseudogene TRBV3-2), with D possibly matching TRBD2 (5 bases). Per germline, CDR1 LGHDT and CDR2 YNNKEL (reference sequence). This CDR3 comprises 11 residues. With 9 bases removed from V and 4 bases from J, the gap between germline ends came to 9 bases.

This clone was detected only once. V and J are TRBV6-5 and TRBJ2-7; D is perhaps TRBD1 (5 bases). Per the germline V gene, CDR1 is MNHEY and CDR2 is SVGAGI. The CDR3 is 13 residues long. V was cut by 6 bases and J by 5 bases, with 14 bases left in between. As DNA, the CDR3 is TGTGCCAGCAGACCCCAGGGTTATAACGAGCAGTACTTC. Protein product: CASRPQGYNEQYF.

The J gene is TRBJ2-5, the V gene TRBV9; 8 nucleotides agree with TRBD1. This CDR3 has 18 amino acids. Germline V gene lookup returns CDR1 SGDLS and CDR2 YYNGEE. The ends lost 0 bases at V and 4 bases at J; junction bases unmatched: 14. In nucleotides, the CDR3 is TGTGCCAGCAGCGTAGGTCGGGGAGGACAGGGATCAGGAGAGACCCAGTACTTC. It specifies CASSVGRGGQGSGETQYF.

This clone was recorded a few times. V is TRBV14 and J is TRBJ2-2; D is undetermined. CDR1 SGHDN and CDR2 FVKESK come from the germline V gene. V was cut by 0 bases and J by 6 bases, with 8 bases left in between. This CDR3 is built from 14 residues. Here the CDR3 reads CASSQDIQPGELFF. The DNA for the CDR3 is TGTGCCAGCAGCCAAGATATACAGCCCGGGGAGCTGTTTTTT.

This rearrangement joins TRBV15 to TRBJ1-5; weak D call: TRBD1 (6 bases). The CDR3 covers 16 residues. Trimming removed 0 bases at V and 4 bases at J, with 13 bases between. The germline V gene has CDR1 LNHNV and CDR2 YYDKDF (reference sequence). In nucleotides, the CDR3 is TGTGCCACCAGCAGAGATCCAGGGGTGTGGAATCAGCCCCAGCATTTT. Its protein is CATSRDPGVWNQPQHF.

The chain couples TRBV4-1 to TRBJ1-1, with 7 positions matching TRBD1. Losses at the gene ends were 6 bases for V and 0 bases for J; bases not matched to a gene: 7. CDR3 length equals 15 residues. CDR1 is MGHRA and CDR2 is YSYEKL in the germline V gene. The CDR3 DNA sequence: TGCGCCAGCAGTACGTTGGGACAGATGAACACTGAAGCTTTCTTT. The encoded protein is CASSTLGQMNTEAFF.